This T cell receptor beta chain was sequenced during a study of shared clonotypes between healthy human individuals. Libraries were prepared by immunoSEQ multiplex PCR; TCRdb keeps only in-frame clonotypes and omits some of them. In the table there are 2,500,000 or so clones, 85% to 95% of which are singletons. V lost 4 bases and J lost 6, with 17 bases in between. There are 15 residues in the CDR3. CDR1 SGHRS and CDR2 YFSETQ come from the germline V gene. The chain recombines TRBV5-1 with TRBJ2-1; TRBD1 is a possible D gene (7 bases). The origin of this receptor is a young man in good health. Some clones in this sample may be carry-over from other donors' samples. Sequenced sample: naive CD4+ T cells from PBMCs. The subset denotes: CD45RA+ positively selected. The CDR3 region has the DNA TGCGCCAGCAGCCGCGGGGACAGCCACCCCAATGAGCAGTTCTTC. Protein sequence: CASSRGDSHPNEQFF.